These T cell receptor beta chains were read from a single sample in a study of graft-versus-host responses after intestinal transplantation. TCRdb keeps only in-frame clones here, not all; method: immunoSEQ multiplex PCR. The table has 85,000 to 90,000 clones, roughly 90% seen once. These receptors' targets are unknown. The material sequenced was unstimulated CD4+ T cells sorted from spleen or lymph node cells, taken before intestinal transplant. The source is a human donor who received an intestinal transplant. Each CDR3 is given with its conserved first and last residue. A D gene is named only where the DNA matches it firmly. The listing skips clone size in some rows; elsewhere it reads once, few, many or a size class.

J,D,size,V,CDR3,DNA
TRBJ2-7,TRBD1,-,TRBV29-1,CSGGGQGGSEQYF,TGCAGCGGTGGGGGACAGGGGGGTAGCGAGCAGTACTTC
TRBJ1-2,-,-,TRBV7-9,CASSLVGDLNYGYTF,TGTGCCAGCAGCTTAGTAGGGGACCTTAACTATGGCTACACCTTC
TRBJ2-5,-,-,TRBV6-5,CASSYSRLVRETQYF,TGTGCCAGCAGTTACTCGAGACTAGTTAGGGAGACCCAGTACTTC
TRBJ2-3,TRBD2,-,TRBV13,CASSPGLASDTQYF,TGTGCCAGCAGCCCCGGACTAGCGTCAGATACGCAGTATTTT
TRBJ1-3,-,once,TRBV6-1,CASSEAPLAGSGNTIYF,TGTGCCAGCAGTGAAGCCCCCCTGGCAGGGTCTGGAAACACCATATATTTT
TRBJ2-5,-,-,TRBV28,CASSLLVQGSRQYF,TGTGCCAGCAGTTTATTGGTGCAGGGGAGTCGGCAGTACTTC
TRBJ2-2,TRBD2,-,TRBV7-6,CASSSAGANTGELFF,TGTGCCAGCAGCTCAGCGGGAGCGAACACCGGGGAGCTGTTTTTT
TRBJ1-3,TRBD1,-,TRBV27,CASSPIQGARSGNTIYF,TGTGCCAGCAGTCCGATACAGGGGGCGCGGTCTGGAAACACCATATATTTT
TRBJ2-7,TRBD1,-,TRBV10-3,CAISGGQAGYEQYF,TGTGCCATCAGTGGGGGACAGGCGGGCTACGAGCAGTACTTC
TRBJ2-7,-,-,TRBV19,CASRQNGRGSYEQYF,TGTGCCAGTAGGCAGAACGGGCGGGGTTCCTACGAGCAGTACTTC
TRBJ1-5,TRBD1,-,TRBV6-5,CASSSRRDSNQPQHF,TGTGCCAGCAGTTCCCGCCGGGACAGTAATCAGCCCCAGCATTTT
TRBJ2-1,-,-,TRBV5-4,CASSSEGGAAYNEQFF,TGTGCCAGCAGCTCGGAGGGCGGGGCGGCCTACAATGAGCAGTTCTTC
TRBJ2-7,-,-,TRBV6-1,CASTMGAYEQYF,TGTGCCAGCACGATGGGGGCCTACGAGCAGTACTTC
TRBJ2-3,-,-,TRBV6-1,CASSEGGRGDADTQYF,TGTGCCAGCAGTGAAGGGGGAAGAGGTGACGCAGATACGCAGTATTTT
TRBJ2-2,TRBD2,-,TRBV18,CASSPSIAGGRTGELFF,TGTGCCAGCTCACCGTCAATAGCGGGAGGTCGGACCGGGGAGCTGTTTTTT
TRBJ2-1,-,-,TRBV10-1,CASSLPGHNEQFF,TGCGCCAGCAGCCTACCGGGGCACAATGAGCAGTTCTTC
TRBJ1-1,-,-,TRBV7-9,CASSLRGGEAFF,TGTGCCAGCAGTCTTCGAGGGGGAGAAGCTTTCTTT
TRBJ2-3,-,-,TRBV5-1,CASSLAGSDTQYF,TGCGCCAGCAGCTTGGCAGGGTCAGATACGCAGTATTTT
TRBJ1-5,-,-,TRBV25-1,CASSELGAINQPQHF,TGTGCCAGCAGCGAATTGGGCGCGATCAATCAGCCCCAGCATTTT
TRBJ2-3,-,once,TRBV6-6,CASSYAPRTDTQYF,TGTGCCAGCAGTTACGCTCCACGCACAGATACGCAGTATTTT
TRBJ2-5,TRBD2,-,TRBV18,CASSPGLAGDWLETQYF,TGTGCCAGCTCACCGGGACTAGCGGGAGATTGGTTAGAGACCCAGTACTTC
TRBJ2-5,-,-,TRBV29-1,CSVGGGGQETQYF,TGCAGCGTTGGGGGCGGTGGTCAAGAGACCCAGTACTTC
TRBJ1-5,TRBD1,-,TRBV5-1,CASSLGTGRQPQHF,TGCGCCAGCAGCTTGGGGACAGGGAGACAGCCCCAGCATTTT
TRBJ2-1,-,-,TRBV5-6,CASSPRLYHLNNEQFF,TGTGCCAGCAGCCCTAGGTTGTATCATCTCAACAATGAGCAGTTCTTC
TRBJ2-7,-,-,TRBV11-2,CASSLTVPLVSEQYF,TGTGCCAGCAGCTTAACCGTCCCCCTAGTTTCCGAGCAGTACTTC
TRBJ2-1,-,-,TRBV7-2,CASSFGLIPYSYNEQFF,TGTGCCAGCAGCTTCGGGTTAATACCATACTCCTACAATGAGCAGTTCTTC
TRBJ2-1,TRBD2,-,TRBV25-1,CASSDREGYNEQFF,TGTGCCAGCAGTGACAGGGAGGGGTACAATGAGCAGTTCTTC
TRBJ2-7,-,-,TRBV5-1,CASSLATGGTWEQYF,TGCGCCAGCAGCTTGGCGACAGGTGGTACGTGGGAGCAGTACTTC
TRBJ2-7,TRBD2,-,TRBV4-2,CASSQGTSGTFSSYEQYF,TGTGCCAGCAGCCAAGGGACTAGCGGGACCTTCAGCTCCTACGAGCAGTACTTC
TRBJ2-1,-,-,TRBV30,CAWSKSSETYNEQFF,TGTGCCTGGAGTAAGAGTAGCGAGACCTACAATGAGCAGTTCTTC
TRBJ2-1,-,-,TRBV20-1,CSASRDNEQFF,TGCAGTGCCTCTCGAGACAATGAGCAGTTCTTC
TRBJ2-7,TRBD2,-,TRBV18,CASSPPGGLAGDEQYF,TGTGCCAGCTCACCACCGGGGGGACTAGCGGGGGACGAGCAGTACTTC
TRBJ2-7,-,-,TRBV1,CTSSHSPGTPGKGQYF,TGCACCAGCAGCCACTCCCCCGGGACCCCCGGCAAGGGGCAGTACTTC
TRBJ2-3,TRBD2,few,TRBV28,CASSDWGRGGTDTQYF,TGTGCCAGCAGCGATTGGGGGAGGGGAGGCACAGATACGCAGTATTTT
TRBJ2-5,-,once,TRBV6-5,CASRQSRFQETQYF,TGTGCCAGCAGACAATCTAGATTCCAAGAGACCCAGTACTTC
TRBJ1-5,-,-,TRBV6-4,CACGPHKSNQPQHF,TGTGCCTGTGGTCCTCATAAAAGCAATCAGCCCCAGCATTTT
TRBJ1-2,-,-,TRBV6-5,CASSLRYDRNYGYTF,TGTGCCAGCAGCCTACGTTATGACAGAAACTATGGCTACACCTTC